These 23 T cell receptor beta chains were all obtained from the same sample, sequenced in a study of blood T cell repertoires in COVID-19. Generated by immunoSEQ multiplex PCR, the TCRdb table keeps only in-frame clones and is missing some. Among around 400,000 clones listed, around 87% were seen once. Sequencing was performed on peripheral blood. The receptors stem from a woman between 55 and 75 years old with COVID-19, enrolled during active disease.

The rearrangement links TRBV2 to TRBJ2-3; TRBD2 aligns across 15 bases. J was trimmed by 0 bases and V by 9 bases; bases with no gene match: 1. Looked up from germline, CDR1 is SNHLY and CDR2 is FYNNEI. CDR3 length: 15 amino acids. The CDR3 sequence: CARGLAGGSTDTQYF. The CDR3 region has the DNA TGTGCCAGGGGACTAGCGGGGGGAAGCACAGATACGCAGTATTTT. The full variable domain, completed using reference TRBV2 and TRBJ2-3, is EPEVTQTPSHQVTQMGQEVILRCVPISNHLYFYWYRQILGQKVEFLVSFYNNEISEKSEIFDDQFSVERPDGSNFTLKIRSTKLEDSAMYFCARGLAGGSTDTQYFGPGTRLTVL.

This clone was counted between two and nine times. The chain combines TRBV7-8 with TRBJ1-1, with 8 bases that match TRBD1. CDR1 is SGHVS, CDR2 FQNEAQ, per germline. Trimming cost V 6 bases and J 0 bases; bases outside gene matches: 3. This CDR3 comprises 14 residues. The CDR3 reads CASRKGQVNTEAFF. CDR3 DNA: TGTGCCAGCAGAAAGGGACAGGTGAACACTGAAGCTTTCTTT.

This clone was seen a few times. The chain couples TRBV30 to TRBJ2-2; TRBD2 matches at 7 bases. From germline, CDR1 is GTSNPN and CDR2 SVGIG (reference sequence). The CDR3 contains 17 residues. Losses at the gene ends were 2 bases for V and 0 bases for J; bases not matched to a gene: 9. This CDR3 is CAWSTPLAATNTGELFF. Written as DNA, the CDR3 is TGTGCCTGGAGTACCCCTCTAGCGGCCACGAACACCGGGGAGCTGTTTTTT.

The gene calls are TRBV7-8 and TRBJ2-1; D remains unclear. This CDR3 has 15 amino acids. Germline loops: CDR1 SGHVS, CDR2 FQNEAQ. V shed 5 bases and J shed 3 bases, with 14 bases lying between them. CDR3 nucleotide sequence: TGTGCCAGCAGCCTCTACCAGGTGGGCTACAATGAGCAGTTCTTC. Translating gives CASSLYQVGYNEQFF.

The CDR3 loop is CASSLLAMRPWDDEEKLFF. The DNA of the CDR3 is TGTGCCAGCAGCTTGCTAGCAATGCGCCCTTGGGATGATGAAGAAAAACTGTTTTTT. The chain recombines TRBV7-8 with TRBJ1-4; no firm D call. Germline V gene data show CDR1 as SGHVS and CDR2 as FQNEAQ. V was cut by 3 bases and J by 8 bases, with 28 bases left in between. The CDR3 sequence is 19 residues long.

The rearrangement uses TRBV20-1 and TRBJ1-1; D may be TRBD1 (6 bases). Germline V lookup: CDR1 DFQATT, CDR2 SNEGSKA (reference sequence). V was trimmed by 6 bases and J by 6 bases, leaving 11 bases between them. The CDR3 totals 11 residues. This chain's CDR3 is CSAPRQAEAFF. CDR3 coding DNA: TGCAGTGCACCGCGACAGGCTGAAGCTTTCTTT.

This chain links TRBV2 with TRBJ1-2, with D unclear. V lost 8 bases, J lost 8 bases, and 15 bases lay in between. The CDR3 spans 12 residues. The germline CDR1 and CDR2 sequences are SNHLY and FYNNEI. The CDR3 loop reads CASSTGARGYTF. The CDR3 coding sequence is TGTGCCAGCTCCACGGGTGCGCGGGGCTACACCTTC.

The chain carries TRBV9 and TRBJ1-2; D ambiguous. V was trimmed by 0 bases and J by 2 bases, leaving 8 bases between them. Looked up from germline, CDR1 is SGDLS and CDR2 is YYNGEE. There are 14 residues in the CDR3. The CDR3 protein is CASSVEGGNYGYTF. In DNA form, the CDR3 reads TGTGCCAGCAGCGTAGAGGGAGGGAACTATGGCTACACCTTC. Supplemented by reference TRBV9 and TRBJ1-2, the full variable domain reads DSGVTQTPKHLITATGQRVTLRCSPRSGDLSVYWYQQSLDQGLQFLIQYYNGEERAKGNILERFSAQQFPDLHSELNLSSLELGDSALYFCASSVEGGNYGYTFGSGTRLTVV.

The V and J genes are TRBV28 and TRBJ1-1; the D is unclear. The ends were cut back, 6 bases at V and 5 bases at J, with 13 bases in the middle. Per the germline V gene, CDR1 is MDHEN and CDR2 is SYDVKM. The CDR3 consists of 13 residues. The DNA of the CDR3 is TGTGCCAGCAGAGGCGGTAGGGAGACTGAAGCTTTCTTT. Protein sequence: CASRGGRETEAFF.

This chain uses TRBV19 with TRBJ2-7; 7 bases fit TRBD1. This CDR3 comprises 14 residues. Per germline, CDR1 LNHDA and CDR2 SQIVND (reference sequence). With 4 bases clipped from V and 6 bases from J, the junction kept 9 bases outside the gene matches. CDR3: CASSNRQGRAEQYF. The DNA for the CDR3 is TGTGCCAGTAGTAATCGACAGGGTCGGGCCGAGCAGTACTTC. Together with reference TRBV19 and TRBJ2-7, the CDR3 gives the full variable domain: DGGITQSPKYLFRKEGQNVTLSCEQNLNHDAMYWYRQDPGQGLRLIYYSQIVNDFQKGDIAEGYSVSREKKESFPLTVTSAQKNPTAFYLCASSNRQGRAEQYFGPGTRLTVT.

This clone was detected a few times. CDR3 residues: CASSQDTGRVQPQHF. DNA of the CDR3: TGCGCCAGCAGCCAAGATACAGGGAGAGTTCAGCCCCAGCATTTT. The chain carries TRBV4-1 and TRBJ1-5, with TRBD1 as a possible D gene (6 bases). This CDR3 contains 15 residues. The ends were cut back, 0 bases at V and 6 bases at J, with 12 bases in the middle. CDR1 is MGHRA, CDR2 YSYEKL, per germline.

V usage is TRBV18 and J usage is TRBJ1-1; TRBD1 might be the D (5 bases). The CDR3 consists of 13 residues. CDR1 and CDR2 from the germline V gene are KGHSH and LQKENI. V shed 6 bases and J shed 3 bases, with 11 bases lying between them. The CDR3 loop reads CASSPGTDTEAFF. The CDR3, as DNA: TGTGCCAGCTCGCCCGGGACTGACACTGAAGCTTTCTTT.

This chain uses TRBV6-5 with TRBJ1-2; D uncertain. The germline V and J ends were trimmed by 11 bases and 0 bases, with 13 bases remaining between them. The length of the CDR3 is 13 residues. Per germline, CDR1 MNHEY and CDR2 SVGAGI. The CDR3 region is CASFGSANYGYTF. CDR3 sequence (DNA): TGTGCCTCCTTCGGTTCCGCTAACTATGGCTACACCTTC.

This clone was picked up one time. The rearrangement joins TRBV19 to TRBJ2-7, with 7 bases identical to TRBD1. The CDR3 has 13 amino acids. Germline-derived CDR1 and CDR2 are LNHDA and SQIVND (reference sequence). V was clipped by 9 bases and J by 1 base; unmatched bases: 6. In DNA, the CDR3 is TGTGCCAGCTCGGACAGGCCGTCCTACGAGCAGTACTTC. Translating it yields CASSDRPSYEQYF. The entire variable domain, with the rest obtained from reference TRBV19 and TRBJ2-7, is as follows: DGGITQSPKYLFRKEGQNVTLSCEQNLNHDAMYWYRQDPGQGLRLIYYSQIVNDFQKGDIAEGYSVSREKKESFPLTVTSAQKNPTAFYLCASSDRPSYEQYFGPGTRLTVT.

In its sample, this clone was seen a few times. The chain is built from TRBV2 and TRBJ1-1, with a possible D match to TRBD1 (6 bases). This CDR3 is 14 amino acids long. Germline-derived CDR1 and CDR2 are SNHLY and FYNNEI. Trimming took 10 bases from V and 0 from J, leaving 15 bases between them. CDR3 in amino acids: CAIQDSIMNTEAFF. CDR3 DNA sequence: TGTGCCATCCAGGACAGTATCATGAACACTGAAGCTTTCTTT.

This chain connects TRBV27 to TRBJ1-3, with TRBD1 matching over 10 bases. The V gene's germline CDR1 is MNHEY and CDR2 SMNVEV (reference sequence). The CDR3 extends over 19 amino acids. The J segment lost 0 bases and the V segment lost 1 base, leaving 9 bases of the junction unmatched. The CDR3 loop is CASSLFTPGQGSSGNTIYF. In DNA form, the CDR3 reads TGTGCCAGCAGTTTATTCACCCCGGGACAGGGGTCCTCTGGAAACACCATATATTTT.

This clone turned up a few times. The chain is built from TRBV30 and TRBJ2-7, with D unclear. The V and J ends lost 4 bases and 5 bases respectively, with 15 bases between them. Germline CDR1 reads GTSNPN; CDR2 reads SVGIG (reference sequence). This CDR3 contains 13 residues. This chain's CDR3 is CAWIESGSHEQYF. Written as DNA, the CDR3 is TGTGCCTGGATTGAATCGGGTAGCCACGAGCAGTACTTC.

This chain links TRBV11-3 with TRBJ1-1, with D hard to call. Germline V gene data show CDR1 as SGHNT and CDR2 as YENEEA. This CDR3 comprises 13 residues. Trimming took 0 bases from V and 2 from J, leaving 4 bases between them. CDR3 sequence reads: CASSLEYNTEAFF. The CDR3 nucleotides are TGTGCCAGCAGCTTAGAGTATAACACTGAAGCTTTCTTT.

The gene calls are TRBV19 and TRBJ1-2; possible D gene TRBD1, 5 bases. V lost 2 bases and J lost 7, with 14 bases in between. The CDR3 spans 14 residues. CDR1 and CDR2 (germline): LNHDA, SQIVND (reference sequence). CDR3 nucleotides: TGTGCCAGTAGTATAACGGGGGTTGGAGGTGGCTACACCTTC. Its translation is CASSITGVGGGYTF.

V gene TRBV18 combines with J gene TRBJ1-1; 7 nucleotides line up with TRBD1. The CDR3 contains 14 residues. CDR1 is KGHSH, CDR2 LQKENI, per germline. Germline trimming cut 4 bases from V and 1 base from J; bases unmatched to any gene: 3. This CDR3 reads CASSRTGRNTEAFF. CDR3 coding DNA: TGTGCCAGCTCACGGACAGGCCGGAACACTGAAGCTTTCTTT.

The V call is TRBV3-1 (or the pseudogene TRBV3-2), the J call TRBJ1-1; 7 bases are a match to TRBD1. V trimming: 3 bases; J trimming: 4 bases; junction bases outside the gene matches: 5. The germline V gene has CDR1 LGHDT and CDR2 YNNKEL (reference sequence). This CDR3 comprises 14 residues. CDR3 coding DNA: TGTGCCAGCAGCCAGGACCAGGGGGGCACTGAAGCTTTCTTT. Translating gives CASSQDQGGTEAFF.

This rearrangement joins TRBV14 to TRBJ2-1, with 7 nucleotides matching TRBD1. This CDR3 region has 16 residues. Germline V CDR1 and CDR2: SGHDN, FVKESK. V lost 6 bases, J lost 0 bases, and 8 bases stayed unmatched. CDR3 in DNA: TGTGCCAGCAGTCACCGACGGGACAGCTCCTACAATGAGCAGTTCTTC. It translates to CASSHRRDSSYNEQFF.

The chain links TRBV27 to TRBJ2-7; possibly TRBD2 for D (6 bases). The CDR3 extends over 14 amino acids. V was shortened by 5 bases and J by 0 bases, with 11 bases between the two germline ends. From germline, CDR1 is MNHEY and CDR2 SMNVEV (reference sequence). CDR3: CASSRGLISYEQYF. The CDR3 DNA reads TGTGCCAGCAGTCGGGGACTGATCTCCTACGAGCAGTACTTC.